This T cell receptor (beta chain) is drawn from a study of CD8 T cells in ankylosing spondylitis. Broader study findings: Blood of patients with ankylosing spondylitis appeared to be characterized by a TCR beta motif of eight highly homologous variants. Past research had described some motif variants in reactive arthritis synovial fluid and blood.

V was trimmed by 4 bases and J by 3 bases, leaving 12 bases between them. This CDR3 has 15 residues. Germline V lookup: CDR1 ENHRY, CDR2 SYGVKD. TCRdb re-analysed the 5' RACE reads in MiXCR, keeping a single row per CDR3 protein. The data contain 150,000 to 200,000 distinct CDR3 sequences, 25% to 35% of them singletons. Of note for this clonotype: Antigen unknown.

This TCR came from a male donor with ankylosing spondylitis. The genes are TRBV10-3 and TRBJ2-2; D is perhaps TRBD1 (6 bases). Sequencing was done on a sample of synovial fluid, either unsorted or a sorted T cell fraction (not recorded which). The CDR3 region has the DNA TGTGCCATCAGTGTAGGGGGTTTTGACACCGGGGAGCTGTTTTTT. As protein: CAISVGGFDTGELFF.